These 16 T cell receptor beta chains were sequenced from one sample in a study of cytomegalovirus exposure and HLA in healthy donors. Both 60 Vbeta primers and 13 Jbeta primers went into the PCR. The table came from immunoSEQ multiplex PCR; TCRdb's copy has only in-frame clones and leaves some out. The table lists about 160,000 clones, under 80% of them singletons, with approximately 2% in the top ten. The sample comprised PBMCs. The receptors derive from a female donor in good health and CMV-seronegative.

This sequence joins TRBV11-3 and TRBJ2-3; D is possibly TRBD2 (6 bases). The CDR3 totals 15 residues. V was trimmed by 8 bases and J by 0 bases, leaving 15 bases between them. Per germline, CDR1 SGHNT and CDR2 YENEEA. CDR3 residues: CASSLGGASTDTQYF. CDR3 DNA sequence: TGTGCCAGCTCCCTCGGAGGGGCGAGCACAGATACGCAGTATTTT.

The V call is TRBV5-1, the J call TRBJ2-2; D is possibly TRBD1 (6 bases). Trimming removed 4 bases from V and 2 bases from J, with 12 bases in between. CDR1 is SGHRS, CDR2 YFSETQ, per germline. The CDR3 extends over 15 amino acids. CDR3 protein: CASSPQGPNTGELFF. The CDR3 DNA follows: TGCGCCAGCAGCCCCCAGGGGCCTAACACCGGGGAGCTGTTTTTT. Filled out from reference TRBV5-1 and TRBJ2-2, the complete variable domain reads KAGVTQTPRYLIKTRGQQVTLSCSPISGHRSVSWYQQTPGQGLQFLFEYFSETQRNKGNFPGRFSGRQFSNSRSEMNVSTLELGDSALYLCASSPQGPNTGELFFGEGSRLTVL.

This clone showed up just a few times. The CDR3 DNA is TGCGCCAGCACCGACCACTCTTTCGGGAGCCACGAGCAGTACTTC. Its translation is CASTDHSFGSHEQYF. V usage is TRBV5-1 and J usage is TRBJ2-7, with D possibly TRBD2 on 6 matching bases. V gave up 6 bases and J gave up 5 bases, with 21 bases separating them. Germline V gene sequence: CDR1 SGHRS, CDR2 YFSETQ. This CDR3 has 15 residues.

This clone was picked up a small number of times. The CDR3 sequence is CAWSVRSSLIRPFF. CDR3 coding DNA: TGTGCCTGGAGTGTACGGTCCTCCTTAATCCGCCCGTTTTTT. The chain is built from TRBV30 and TRBJ1-4; D remains unclear. The CDR3 covers 14 residues. V dropped 0 bases and J dropped 16 bases, with 21 bases sitting between them. The germline gives CDR1 GTSNPN, CDR2 SVGIG (reference sequence).

V is TRBV5-1 and J is TRBJ1-1; 11 bases fit TRBD1. This CDR3 is built from 16 residues. CDR1 and CDR2 (germline): SGHRS, YFSETQ. V gave up 4 bases and J gave up 1 base; unmatched junction bases: 6. DNA for the CDR3: TGCGCCAGCAGCACTGGACAGGGGGCCCGGAACACTGAAGCTTTCTTT. Encoded protein: CASSTGQGARNTEAFF.

The chain carries TRBV9 and TRBJ2-5; 11 bases are a match to TRBD2. Germline-derived CDR1 and CDR2 are SGDLS and YYNGEE. Trimming at V came to 0 bases and at J to 1 base, leaving 8 bases not matched to a gene. The CDR3 runs to 18 residues. CDR3 in DNA: TGTGCCAGCAGCGTAGCCGGTTCTACTAGCGGGGGCCAAGAGACCCAGTACTTC. Its translation: CASSVAGSTSGGQETQYF.

The V gene is TRBV5-1, the J gene TRBJ1-3; the match to TRBD1 covers 8 bases. The CDR3 runs to 14 residues. Germline lookup yields CDR1 SGHRS and CDR2 YFSETQ. With V trimmed by 3 bases and J by 8 bases, 7 bases remained unmatched. The CDR3 is CASSWDRPAYTIYF. The CDR3 DNA reads TGCGCCAGCAGCTGGGACAGGCCGGCGTACACCATATATTTT.

The chain carries TRBV6-5 and TRBJ1-2, with TRBD1 matching over 7 bases. J was trimmed by 3 bases and V by 3 bases; bases with no gene match: 4. This CDR3 spans 14 amino acids. Germline lookup yields CDR1 MNHEY and CDR2 SVGAGI. The CDR3 region has the DNA TGTGCCAGCAGTTATCATACAGGGGACTATGGCTACACCTTC. Protein product: CASSYHTGDYGYTF.

The V gene is TRBV5-1, the J gene TRBJ2-7; the match to TRBD2 covers 13 bases. The CDR3 runs to 17 residues. Germline lookup yields CDR1 SGHRS and CDR2 YFSETQ. J lost 5 bases, V lost 1 base, and 9 bases had no gene match. CDR3 sequence reads: CASSLLTTSGRAHEQYF. CDR3 coding DNA: TGCGCCAGCAGCTTGTTAACAACTAGCGGGAGGGCCCACGAGCAGTACTTC.

The CDR3 nucleotides are TGCGCCAGCAGCCAGCCGACTAGCGGGAGTTCCTACAATGAGCAGTTCTTC. Its protein is CASSQPTSGSSYNEQFF. The chain combines TRBV4-1 with TRBJ2-1, with 12 nucleotides matching TRBD2. V lost 3 bases to trimming and J lost 1 base; unmatched junction nucleotides: 4. The CDR3 runs to 17 residues. CDR1 is MGHRA, CDR2 YSYEKL, per germline.

The chain combines TRBV6-5 with TRBJ2-3; D gene unclear. Looked up from germline, CDR1 is MNHEY and CDR2 is SVGAGI. The CDR3 extends over 16 amino acids. The V gene lost 8 bases and the J gene lost 1 base, with 19 bases spanning the gap. The CDR3 DNA reads TGTGCCAGCGGTTGGAAAACAGTGCCTGGCACAGATACGCAGTATTTT. It codes for CASGWKTVPGTDTQYF.

This clone occurred a few times. This rearrangement joins TRBV2 to TRBJ1-2, with TRBD1 matching 8 bases. Looked up from germline, CDR1 is SNHLY and CDR2 is FYNNEI. The CDR3 spans 15 residues. V lost 6 bases and J lost 6; bases outside the gene matches: 12. CDR3 bases: TGTGCCAGCAGAGAGACAGGGGCGCTATTCGATGGCTACACCTTC. It encodes CASRETGALFDGYTF.

DNA of the CDR3: TGTGCCAGCAGCAAGGAGACAGGGGGCGGAAACACCATATATTTT. This sequence encodes CASSKETGGGNTIYF. V is TRBV4-2 and J is TRBJ1-3; 10 nucleotides line up with TRBD1. CDR1 is LGHNA, CDR2 YNFKEQ, per germline. The CDR3 is 15 residues long. Trimming at V came to 5 bases and at J to 4 bases, leaving 5 bases not matched to a gene.

V is TRBV5-1 and J is TRBJ1-4; no clear D. The length of the CDR3 is 14 residues. In germline, CDR1 is SGHRS, CDR2 YFSETQ. The germline V and J ends were trimmed by 4 bases and 3 bases, with 10 bases remaining between them. The CDR3 nucleotides read TGCGCCAGCAGCCCCCGCCAGGCTAATGAAAAACTGTTTTTT. Its translation: CASSPRQANEKLFF.

This clone has only a few counts. The chain is built from TRBV5-4 and TRBJ1-1; possibly TRBD1 for D (5 bases). Germline CDR1 SGHNT, CDR2 YYREEE (reference sequence). The ends were cut back, 3 bases at V and 4 bases at J, with 10 bases in the middle. This CDR3 is 13 amino acids long. The CDR3 nucleotides read TGTGCCAGCAGCTGGAGGGGTGGCACTGAAGCTTTCTTT. Encoded protein: CASSWRGGTEAFF. Looking up the rest from reference TRBV5-4 and TRBJ1-1 gives the full variable domain: ETGVTQSPTHLIKTRGQQVTLRCSSQSGHNTVSWYQQALGQGPQFIFQYYREEENGRGNFPPRFSGLQFPNYSSELNVNALELDDSALYLCASSWRGGTEAFFGQGTRLTVV.

This clone was seen only a few times. The gene calls are TRBV6-5 and TRBJ2-7; TRBD2 is a possible D gene (6 bases). The germline CDR1 and CDR2 sequences are MNHEY and SVGAGI. This CDR3 has 14 amino acids. V was cut by 3 bases and J by 0 bases, with 9 bases left in between. The CDR3 here is CASSYYGSSYEQYF. CDR3 DNA sequence: TGTGCCAGCAGTTATTACGGGAGCTCCTACGAGCAGTACTTC.